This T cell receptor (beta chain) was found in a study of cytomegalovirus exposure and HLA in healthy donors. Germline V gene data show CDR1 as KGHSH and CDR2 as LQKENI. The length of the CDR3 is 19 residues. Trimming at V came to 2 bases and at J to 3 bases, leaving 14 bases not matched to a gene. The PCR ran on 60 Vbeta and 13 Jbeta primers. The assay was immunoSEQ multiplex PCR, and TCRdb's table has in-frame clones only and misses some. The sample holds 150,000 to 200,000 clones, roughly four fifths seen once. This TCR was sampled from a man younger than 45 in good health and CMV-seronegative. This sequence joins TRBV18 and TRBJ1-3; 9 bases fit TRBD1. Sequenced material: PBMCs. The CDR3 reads CASSPFSNPGQGFGNTIYF. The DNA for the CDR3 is TGTGCCAGCTCACCATTTTCAAACCCGGGACAGGGTTTTGGAAACACCATATATTTT.